This is a list of T cell receptor beta chains from one sample in a study of vaccination and CD4 T cells after COVID-19. For these TCRs, the target antigens are not known. TCRdb ran MiXCR on the PCR reads and lists one entry per CDR3 protein. The sample carries around 13,000 distinct CDR3 sequences, around 47% recorded once. Sequencing input: CD4+ T cells from blood, cultured in vitro. The receptors shown here come from a human donor who had recovered from COVID-19. CDR3s include the opening cysteine and the closing phenylalanine or tryptophan. The size field is filled for only some rows; it gives once, few, many or a size class.

size,V,J,CDR3
few,TRBV20-1,TRBJ2-5,CSAHSPPGGARGGRETQYF
few,TRBV28,TRBJ2-7,CASSRGGSSSYEQYF
.,TRBV6-2/TRBV6-3,TRBJ2-7,CASITPRLAEGAYEQYF
.,TRBV7-6,TRBJ2-2,CASSSSTSGGELFF
few,TRBV19,TRBJ2-3,CASSLLTSGKTDTQYF
.,TRBV4-3,TRBJ2-2,CASSQGLAGTGELFF
.,TRBV6-2/TRBV6-3,TRBJ1-5,CASSYSRTASGAGNQPQHF
.,TRBV20-1,TRBJ2-3,CSARGPGLAGPTDTQYF
.,TRBV4-1,TRBJ1-5,CASSQDVQRPNQPQHF
few,TRBV15,TRBJ1-2,CATSRDAARKANYGYTF
once,TRBV7-2,TRBJ2-5,CASSLVREETQYF
once,TRBV5-1,TRBJ2-7,CASSFQGDTYEQYF
.,TRBV19,TRBJ2-5,CASSMGSAGETCSSQYF
.,TRBV10-3,TRBJ2-3,CAIRPPGQGNTDTQYF
.,TRBV28,TRBJ1-2,CASTPWGQGANYGYTF
few,TRBV5-1,TRBJ1-2,CASSLNGQGHQGYTF
.,TRBV23-1,TRBJ2-7,CASSQIGGDRATSNPLSYEQYF
.,TRBV7-9,TRBJ2-1,CASSWPGLAGNEQFF
few,TRBV27,TRBJ2-5,CASSFLTSGRQETQYF
.,TRBV28,TRBJ2-1,CASSFAGGSSYNEQFF
once,TRBV7-8,TRBJ2-7,CASSIRQGKGEQYF
.,TRBV24-1,TRBJ2-7,CATSDATDNGEQYF
.,TRBV7-7,TRBJ1-5,CASSRGHGQPQHF
.,TRBV6-4,TRBJ1-1,CASSEPGPGNTEAFF
.,TRBV11-2,TRBJ1-2,CASSPQENYGYTF
.,TRBV24-1,TRBJ2-3,CATSDWGQGGVDTQYF
.,TRBV20-1,TRBJ2-5,CSAGSDFPQETQYF
.,TRBV7-2,TRBJ1-3,CASSPTGNSGNTIYF
.,TRBV10-2,TRBJ1-3,CASGWDSGNTIYF
few,TRBV24-1,TRBJ2-5,CATSDGSQETQYF
.,TRBV7-9,TRBJ2-1,CASSPGRSSYNEQFF
.,TRBV2,TRBJ2-4,CASSGTGGVNIQYF
.,TRBV7-9,TRBJ2-5,CASSPLGDRADTQYF
.,TRBV2,TRBJ1-2,CASSDQGSYGYTF
.,TRBV7-2,TRBJ2-2,CASSPGQTNTGELFF
once,TRBV20-1,TRBJ1-2,CSAGSGTGVPYGYTF
few,TRBV6-5,TRBJ2-7,CASSYRGTSGLSYEQYF
few,TRBV20-1,TRBJ1-5,CSARMGTGQPQHF
.,TRBV6-1,TRBJ2-6,CASSTRFGVGGANVLTF
.,TRBV5-1,TRBJ1-2,CASSWGDRELNYGYTF
few,TRBV29-1,TRBJ1-2,CSVAGPQTNYGYTF
.,TRBV6-1,TRBJ1-5,CASRAGQGYYSNQPQHF
medium-sized,TRBV6-1,TRBJ2-7,CASSDGGFSYF
.,TRBV10-1,TRBJ2-7,CASSESPGLAEQYF
.,TRBV24-1,TRBJ2-5,CATSDPRQGKETQYF
few,TRBV6-7,TRBJ2-7,CASSYLFTSGLSPYEQYF
.,TRBV7-9,TRBJ2-1,CASSLGTGVIEQFF
.,TRBV28,TRBJ2-7,CASSLTGVPYEQYF